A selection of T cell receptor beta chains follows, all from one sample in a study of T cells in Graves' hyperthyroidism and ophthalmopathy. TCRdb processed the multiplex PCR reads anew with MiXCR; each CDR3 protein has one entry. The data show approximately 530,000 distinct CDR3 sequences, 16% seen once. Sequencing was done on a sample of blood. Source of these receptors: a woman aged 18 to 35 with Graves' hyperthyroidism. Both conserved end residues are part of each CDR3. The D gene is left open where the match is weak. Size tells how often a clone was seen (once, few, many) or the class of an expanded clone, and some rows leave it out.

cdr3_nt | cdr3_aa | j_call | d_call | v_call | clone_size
TGTGCCAGCAGTTACCCCGGACTAGCGGGGTACCCGAACACCGGGGAGCTGTTTTTT | CASSYPGLAGYPNTGELFF | TRBJ2-2 | TRBD2 | TRBV6-2/TRBV6-3 | NA
TGCGCCAGCAGCCTTTTGGGACAGAACAATGAGCAGTTCTTC | CASSLLGQNNEQFF | TRBJ2-1 | TRBD1 | TRBV5-1 | NA
TGCGCCAGCAGCTGGTTTAGCGGGAGGAAAGCCGGGGAGCTGTTTTTT | CASSWFSGRKAGELFF | TRBJ2-2 | TRBD2 | TRBV5-1 | few
TGTGCCACCAGCAGAGAAGCAACAGGTGAAACTGAAGCTTTCTTT | CATSREATGETEAFF | TRBJ1-1 | NA | TRBV15 | NA
TGTGCCAGTAGTATAAGCGACAGGGCTTCCAATCAGCCCCAGCATTTT | CASSISDRASNQPQHF | TRBJ1-5 | TRBD1 | TRBV19 | few
TGCGCCAGCAGCTTGGCCATTGGTAGCACTGAAGCTTTCTTT | CASSLAIGSTEAFF | TRBJ1-1 | NA | TRBV5-1 | many
TGTGCCAGCAGTGATAAACGGACTACGGGTGGCTACACCTTC | CASSDKRTTGGYTF | TRBJ1-2 | NA | TRBV2 | many
TGTGCCACCAGTGATTTTTCGGGGCGCAATGGCTACACCTTC | CATSDFSGRNGYTF | TRBJ1-2 | NA | TRBV24-1 | NA
TGTGCCAGCAGATCAGGGGGGGTGAAAGAGACCCAGTACTTC | CASRSGGVKETQYF | TRBJ2-5 | NA | TRBV3-1 | NA
TGCGCCAGCAGCTTGGCGGATCAGGGCTATGGCTACACCTTC | CASSLADQGYGYTF | TRBJ1-2 | NA | TRBV5-1 | many
TGTGCCAGCAGTGATGGGACAGGGGTCGACGAGCAGTACTTC | CASSDGTGVDEQYF | TRBJ2-7 | TRBD1 | TRBV6-1 | few
TGCAGCGTTGGCCGCGGGACAGGGGCCTACGAGCAGTACTTC | CSVGRGTGAYEQYF | TRBJ2-7 | TRBD1 | TRBV29-1 | few
TGTGCCAGCAGCGGGACACTTAGCACAGATACGCAGTATTTT | CASSGTLSTDTQYF | TRBJ2-3 | NA | TRBV5-4 | once
TGCAGTGTTGGCGATAGCGGGAGGGTTGATGAGCAGTTCTTC | CSVGDSGRVDEQFF | TRBJ2-1 | TRBD2 | TRBV20-1 | many
TGTGCCAGCTCACCGCCTGCAAAACAGGGTAGTGGCTACACCTTC | CASSPPAKQGSGYTF | TRBJ1-2 | NA | TRBV18 | NA
TGTGCCAGCAGCTTACTAGGACAGGGTGTTGCCACCGGGGAGCTGTTTTTT | CASSLLGQGVATGELFF | TRBJ2-2 | TRBD1 | TRBV7-8 | NA
TGCAGTGTTGCGGGCTCCTACGAGCAGTACTTC | CSVAGSYEQYF | TRBJ2-7 | NA | TRBV20-1 | few
TGCGCCAGCGGAGTGGTCCTGGGGGGACGGGATACGCAGTATTTT | CASGVVLGGRDTQYF | TRBJ2-3 | NA | TRBV10-1 | few
TGCGCCAGCAGCCTAGGGGCAAGTTCGTTGGAGACCCAGTACTTC | CASSLGASSLETQYF | TRBJ2-5 | NA | TRBV4-1 | few
TGTGCCAGTAGGAAAGAAGTTATCAGCACCGGGGAGCTGTTTTTT | CASRKEVISTGELFF | TRBJ2-2 | NA | TRBV19 | NA
TGTGCCAGCAGCCCGAAGACAGGGTCGAAAAAAGAGACCCAGTACTTC | CASSPKTGSKKETQYF | TRBJ2-5 | TRBD1 | TRBV7-9 | NA
TGTGCCAGCAGTTTTGCAACAGGGGGGATGACTGAAGCTTTCTTT | CASSFATGGMTEAFF | TRBJ1-1 | TRBD1 | TRBV28 | NA
TGTGCCAGTAGTACCGGGACAGTTAATTCACCCCTCCACTTT | CASSTGTVNSPLHF | TRBJ1-6 | TRBD1 | TRBV19 | NA
TGCGCCAGCAGCCAAGATGGGTTCTGGGGCGTAGCGGGGTCCTACAATGAGCAGTTCTTC | CASSQDGFWGVAGSYNEQFF | TRBJ2-1 | TRBD2 | TRBV4-1 | few
TGCAGTGCTCGCGGGGGACTAGCGGGAGATCCAGATACGCAGTATTTT | CSARGGLAGDPDTQYF | TRBJ2-3 | TRBD2 | TRBV20-1 | many
TGTGCCAGCAGCTTAAAAACCACAGATACGCAGTATTTT | CASSLKTTDTQYF | TRBJ2-3 | NA | TRBV7-9 | NA
TGTGCCAGCAGCTTTGACGCGGTATACGAGCAGTACTTC | CASSFDAVYEQYF | TRBJ2-7 | NA | TRBV11-2 | many
TGTGCCAGCTCACGGACTAGCGGGGACTACAATGAGCAGTTCTTC | CASSRTSGDYNEQFF | TRBJ2-1 | TRBD2 | TRBV18 | NA
TGTGCCAGCAGCTCACTAGCGGGAGTGGATACTGAGACCCAGTACTTC | CASSSLAGVDTETQYF | TRBJ2-5 | TRBD2 | TRBV5-4 | NA
TGTGCCAGCAGTTGGGGGGATTCACCCCTCCACTTT | CASSWGDSPLHF | TRBJ1-6 | NA | TRBV27 | many
TGCAGTGCTAGTTCAGGGGGGAACACTGAAGCTTTCTTT | CSASSGGNTEAFF | TRBJ1-1 | TRBD1 | TRBV20-1 | many
TGTGCCAGTAGTGGTATAAGGGGAGCGGCAGATACGCAGTATTTT | CASSGIRGAADTQYF | TRBJ2-3 | NA | TRBV19 | once
TGCGCCAGCAGCGCTGGACAGGGAGGGTACGAGCAGTACTTC | CASSAGQGGYEQYF | TRBJ2-7 | NA | TRBV5-1 | many
TGTGCCAGCAGCCGCTTGGGAGCTGAGCAGTTCTTC | CASSRLGAEQFF | TRBJ2-1 | NA | TRBV3-1 | few
TGTGCCAGCTCACCTCTCCCGGGACATGGGGACGGTGAGCAGTTCTTC | CASSPLPGHGDGEQFF | TRBJ2-1 | NA | TRBV18 | NA
TGCAGCGTCGAAGAGACAGGCCCACGGTACGAGCAGTACTTC | CSVEETGPRYEQYF | TRBJ2-7 | NA | TRBV29-1 | few
TGTGCCAGCTCAACCCGGGACCTGAGCTCCTACAATGGGCAGTTCTTC | CASSTRDLSSYNGQFF | TRBJ2-1 | NA | TRBV18 | NA
TGTGCCAGTCGTGCGGTATATAGCACAGATACGCAGTATTTT | CASRAVYSTDTQYF | TRBJ2-3 | NA | TRBV14 | NA
TGTGCCAGCAGTTACCGATCGGGACCCGGGCGCTACACCTTC | CASSYRSGPGRYTF | TRBJ1-2 | NA | TRBV6-2/TRBV6-3 | few
TGCAGTGGTTTTAGCGGGAAGGCCAGAGAGACCCAGTACTTC | CSGFSGKARETQYF | TRBJ2-5 | TRBD2 | TRBV20-1 | few
TGCGCCAGCAGTGAGCCTGGGACACCAAACACCGGGGAGCTGTTTTTT | CASSEPGTPNTGELFF | TRBJ2-2 | NA | TRBV10-1 | NA
TGTGCTAGTGGACGAGCCCCCGGGCCCCAAAATTCACCCCTCCACTTT | CASGRAPGPQNSPLHF | TRBJ1-6 | NA | TRBV12-5 | few
TGTGCCAGCAGTTTAACCTGGGCCAACGTCCTGACTTTC | CASSLTWANVLTF | TRBJ2-6 | NA | TRBV27 | NA
TGTGCCAGCAGCGCGACTAATCAGCCCCAGCATTTT | CASSATNQPQHF | TRBJ1-5 | NA | TRBV12-3/TRBV12-4 | many
TGTGCCAGCAGTTCGGACATCGACTATGGCTACACCTTC | CASSSDIDYGYTF | TRBJ1-2 | NA | TRBV12-3/TRBV12-4 | few
TGTGCCAGCAGTTTATGGCAGGGGGCAGCAACTAATGAAAAACTGTTTTTT | CASSLWQGAATNEKLFF | TRBJ1-4 | TRBD1 | TRBV28 | NA
TGTGCCAGCAGCTTAATGGGACTAGCGGGGACTAGCACAGATACGCAGTATTTT | CASSLMGLAGTSTDTQYF | TRBJ2-3 | TRBD2 | TRBV7-3 | NA
TGTGCCAGCAGCTTAGATCTCGGTGAGACCCAGTACTTC | CASSLDLGETQYF | TRBJ2-5 | NA | TRBV11-2 | many
TGCAGTGCTAGAGTGCAAATGAACACTGAAGCTTTCTTT | CSARVQMNTEAFF | TRBJ1-1 | NA | TRBV20-1 | many
TGTGCCAGCAGCTCCGCTGCACCAGATACGCAGTATTTT | CASSSAAPDTQYF | TRBJ2-3 | NA | TRBV28 | NA
TGTGCCAGCAGCCCTCAATCGGCGGGGGGAGGAGAGCAGTTCTTC | CASSPQSAGGGEQFF | TRBJ2-1 | TRBD2 | TRBV9 | few
TGCGCCAGCAGCTTAGAGGGACAGGGAAGAAGTGGCTACACCTTC | CASSLEGQGRSGYTF | TRBJ1-2 | TRBD1 | TRBV5-1 | many
TGTGCCAGCAGCCCTCAGGGGCCCGAGGGCTACACCTTC | CASSPQGPEGYTF | TRBJ1-2 | NA | TRBV4-2 | few